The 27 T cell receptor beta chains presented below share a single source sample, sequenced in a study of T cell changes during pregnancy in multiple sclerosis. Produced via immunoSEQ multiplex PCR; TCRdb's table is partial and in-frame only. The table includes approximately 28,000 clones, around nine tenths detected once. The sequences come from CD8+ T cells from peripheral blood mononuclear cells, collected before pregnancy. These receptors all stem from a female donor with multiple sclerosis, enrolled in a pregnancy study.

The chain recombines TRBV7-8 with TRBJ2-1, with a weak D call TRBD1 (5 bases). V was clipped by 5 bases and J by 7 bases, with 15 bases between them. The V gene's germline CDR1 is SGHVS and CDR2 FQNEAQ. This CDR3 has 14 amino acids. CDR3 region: CASSTYPAGNEQFF. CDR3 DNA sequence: TGTGCCAGCAGCACCTACCCCGCAGGGAATGAGCAGTTCTTC.

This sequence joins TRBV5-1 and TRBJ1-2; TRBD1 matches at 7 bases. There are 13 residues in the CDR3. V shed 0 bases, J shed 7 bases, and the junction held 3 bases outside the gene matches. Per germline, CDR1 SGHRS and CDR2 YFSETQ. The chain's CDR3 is CASSLGDRGGYTF. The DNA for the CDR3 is TGCGCCAGCAGCTTGGGGGACAGAGGTGGCTACACCTTC.

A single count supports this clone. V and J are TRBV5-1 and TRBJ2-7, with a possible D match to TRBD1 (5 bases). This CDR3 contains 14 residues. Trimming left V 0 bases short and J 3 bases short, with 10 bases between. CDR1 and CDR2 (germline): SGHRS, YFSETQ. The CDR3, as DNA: TGCGCCAGCAGCTTGGAGGGGTTAAGCTACGAGCAGTACTTC. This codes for CASSLEGLSYEQYF.

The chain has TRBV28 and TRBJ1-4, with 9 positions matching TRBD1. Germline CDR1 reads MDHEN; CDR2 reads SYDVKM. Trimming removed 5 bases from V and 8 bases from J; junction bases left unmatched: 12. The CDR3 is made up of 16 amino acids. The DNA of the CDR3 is TGTGCCAGCAGTACAACACCGGGACAGGGAGGCGAAAAACTGTTTTTT. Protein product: CASSTTPGQGGEKLFF.

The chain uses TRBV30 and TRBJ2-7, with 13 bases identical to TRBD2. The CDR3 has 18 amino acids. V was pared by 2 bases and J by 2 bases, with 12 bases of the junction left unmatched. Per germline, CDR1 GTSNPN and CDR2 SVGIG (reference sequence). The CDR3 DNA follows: TGTGCCTGGAGTCCAGGGACTAGCGGGATAGGGGGGGCCTACGAGCAGTACTTC. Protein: CAWSPGTSGIGGAYEQYF.

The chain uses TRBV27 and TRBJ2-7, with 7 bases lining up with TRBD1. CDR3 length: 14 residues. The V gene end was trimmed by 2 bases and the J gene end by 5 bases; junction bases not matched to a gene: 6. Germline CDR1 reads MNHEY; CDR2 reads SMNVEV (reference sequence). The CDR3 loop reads CASSLLGGQDEQYF. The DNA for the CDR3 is TGTGCCAGCAGTTTACTAGGGGGCCAGGACGAGCAGTACTTC.

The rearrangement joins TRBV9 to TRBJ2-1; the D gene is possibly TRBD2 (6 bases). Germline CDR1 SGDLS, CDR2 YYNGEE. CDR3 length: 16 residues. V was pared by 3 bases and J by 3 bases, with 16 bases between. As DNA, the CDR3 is TGTGCCAGCAGCGGCCCGGCGGGACGGAACTACAATGAGCAGTTCTTC. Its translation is CASSGPAGRNYNEQFF.

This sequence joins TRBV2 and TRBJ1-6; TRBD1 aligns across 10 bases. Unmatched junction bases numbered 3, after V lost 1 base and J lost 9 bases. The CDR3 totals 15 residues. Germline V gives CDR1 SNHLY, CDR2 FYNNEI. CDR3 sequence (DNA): TGTGCCAGCAGTGAAGTGGGGACAGGGGTTTCACCCCTCCACTTT. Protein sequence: CASSEVGTGVSPLHF.

CDR3 protein: CASSSQGRIPYNEQFF. For the CDR3, the DNA is TGCGCCAGCAGCTCTCAGGGGAGAATACCCTACAATGAGCAGTTCTTC. The chain carries TRBV4-1 and TRBJ2-1; D is perhaps TRBD1 (6 bases). There are 16 residues in the CDR3. Trimming pared 5 bases from V and 2 bases from J, leaving 16 bases between. CDR1 MGHRA and CDR2 YSYEKL come from the germline V gene.

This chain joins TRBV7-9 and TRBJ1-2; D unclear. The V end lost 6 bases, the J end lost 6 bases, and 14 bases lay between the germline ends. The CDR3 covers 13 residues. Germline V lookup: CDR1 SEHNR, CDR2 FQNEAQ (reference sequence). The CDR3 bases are TGTGCCAGCAGAACCGCGGCCCCCGATGGCTACACCTTC. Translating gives CASRTAAPDGYTF.

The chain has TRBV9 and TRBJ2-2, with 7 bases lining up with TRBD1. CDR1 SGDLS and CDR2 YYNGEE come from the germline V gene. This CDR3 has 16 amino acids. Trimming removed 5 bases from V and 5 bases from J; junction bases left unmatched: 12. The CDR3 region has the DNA TGTGCCAGCAGTTCCCCCCACGGGACAGCAACCGGGGAGCTGTTTTTT. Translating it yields CASSSPHGTATGELFF.

The CDR3 sequence is CASSPVRGTGSPLHF. The CDR3 region has the DNA TGTGCCAGCAGCCCCGTTCGGGGAACGGGTTCACCCCTCCACTTT. The rearrangement links TRBV6-6 to TRBJ1-6; D is unclear. V was trimmed by 6 bases and J by 9 bases, leaving 18 bases between them. The CDR3 loop spans 15 amino acids. CDR1 and CDR2 (germline): MNHNY, SVGAGI (reference sequence).

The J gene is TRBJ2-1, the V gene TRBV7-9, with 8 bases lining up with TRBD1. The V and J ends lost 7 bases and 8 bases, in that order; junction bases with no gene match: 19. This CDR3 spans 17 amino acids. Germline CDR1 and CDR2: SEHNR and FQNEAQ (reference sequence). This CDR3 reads CASTPRQRQGRVDEQFF. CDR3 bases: TGTGCCAGCACCCCTAGGCAGAGACAGGGGCGCGTCGATGAGCAGTTCTTC.

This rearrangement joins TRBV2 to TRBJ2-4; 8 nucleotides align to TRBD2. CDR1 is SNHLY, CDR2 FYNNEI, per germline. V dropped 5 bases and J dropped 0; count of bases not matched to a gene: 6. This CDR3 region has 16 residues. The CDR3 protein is CASSLTSGLAKNIQYF. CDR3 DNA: TGTGCCAGCAGTCTAACTAGCGGCTTAGCCAAAAACATTCAGTACTTC.

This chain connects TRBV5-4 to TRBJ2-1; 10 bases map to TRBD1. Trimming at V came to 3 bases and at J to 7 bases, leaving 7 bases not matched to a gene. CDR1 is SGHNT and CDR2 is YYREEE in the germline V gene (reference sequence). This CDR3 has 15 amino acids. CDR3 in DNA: TGTGCCAGCAGCTCTTTGACAGGGGGCGAAAATGAGCAGTTCTTC. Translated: CASSSLTGGENEQFF.

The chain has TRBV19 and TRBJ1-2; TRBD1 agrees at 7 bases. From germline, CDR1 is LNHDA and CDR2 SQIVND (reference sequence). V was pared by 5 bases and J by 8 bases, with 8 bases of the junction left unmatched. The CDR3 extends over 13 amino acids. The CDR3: CASSGTQGSGYTF. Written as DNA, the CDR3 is TGTGCCAGTAGTGGGACACAGGGGAGCGGCTACACCTTC.

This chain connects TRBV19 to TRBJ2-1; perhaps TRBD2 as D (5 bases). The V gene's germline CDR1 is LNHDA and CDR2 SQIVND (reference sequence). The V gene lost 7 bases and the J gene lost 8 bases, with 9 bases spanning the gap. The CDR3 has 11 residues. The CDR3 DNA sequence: TGTGCCAGTAAAGAGGGCTATGAGCAGTTCTTC. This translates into CASKEGYEQFF.

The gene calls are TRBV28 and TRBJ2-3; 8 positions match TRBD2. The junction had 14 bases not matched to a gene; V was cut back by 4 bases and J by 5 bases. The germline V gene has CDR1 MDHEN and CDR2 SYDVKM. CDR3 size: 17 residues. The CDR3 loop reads CASSSHGLRGGEDTQYF. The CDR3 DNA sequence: TGTGCCAGCAGTTCCCATGGGCTACGGGGGGGGGAAGATACGCAGTATTTT.

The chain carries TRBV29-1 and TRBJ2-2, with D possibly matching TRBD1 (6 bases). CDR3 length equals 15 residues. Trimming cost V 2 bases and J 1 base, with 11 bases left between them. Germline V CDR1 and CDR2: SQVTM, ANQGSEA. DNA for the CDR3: TGCAGCGTTGAACTTAGGGGGAAGAACACCGGGGAGCTGTTTTTT. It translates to CSVELRGKNTGELFF.

CDR3 in DNA: TGTGCCAGTAGTATATCCCTCTGGACAGGGTCAGACGAGCAGTACTTC. This translates into CASSISLWTGSDEQYF. This rearrangement joins TRBV19 to TRBJ2-7; TRBD1 aligns across 8 bases. CDR1 is LNHDA, CDR2 SQIVND, per germline (reference sequence). This CDR3 comprises 16 residues. V dropped 2 bases and J dropped 5; count of bases not matched to a gene: 11.

CDR3 in amino acids: CASSHKKGGQGATNEKLFF. CDR3 nucleotides: TGTGCCAGCAGCCATAAAAAAGGGGGACAGGGCGCCACTAATGAAAAACTGTTTTTT. The chain recombines TRBV7-9 with TRBJ1-4, with 9 bases matching TRBD1. Germline CDR1 SEHNR, CDR2 FQNEAQ (reference sequence). The V segment lost 5 bases and the J segment 2 bases; nucleotides outside the gene matches: 15. The CDR3 runs 19 residues.

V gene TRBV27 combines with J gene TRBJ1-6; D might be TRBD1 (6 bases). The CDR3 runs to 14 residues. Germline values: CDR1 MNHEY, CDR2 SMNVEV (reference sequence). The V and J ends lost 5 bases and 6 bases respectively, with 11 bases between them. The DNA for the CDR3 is TGTGCCAGCAGTCCGACAGGAGTTAATTCACCCCTCCACTTT. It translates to CASSPTGVNSPLHF.

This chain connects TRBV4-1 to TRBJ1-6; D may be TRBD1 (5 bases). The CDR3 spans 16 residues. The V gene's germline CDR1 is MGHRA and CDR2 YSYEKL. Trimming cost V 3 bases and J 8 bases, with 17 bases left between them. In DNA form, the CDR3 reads TGCGCCAGCAGCCATGCCCCGGGAGGGGCTGATTCACCCCTCCACTTT. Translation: CASSHAPGGADSPLHF.

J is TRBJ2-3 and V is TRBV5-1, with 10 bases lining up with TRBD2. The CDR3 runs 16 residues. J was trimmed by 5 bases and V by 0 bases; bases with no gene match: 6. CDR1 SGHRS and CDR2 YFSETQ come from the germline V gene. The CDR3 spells CASSLVQREGGDTQYF. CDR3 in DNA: TGCGCCAGCAGCTTGGTTCAGCGGGAGGGCGGAGATACGCAGTATTTT.

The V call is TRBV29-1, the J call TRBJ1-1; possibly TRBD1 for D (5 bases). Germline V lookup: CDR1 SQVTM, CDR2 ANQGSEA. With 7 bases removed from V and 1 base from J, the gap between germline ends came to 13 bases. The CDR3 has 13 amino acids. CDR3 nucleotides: TGCAGCGCATCGGGGGGGTGGAACACTGAAGCTTTCTTT. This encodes CSASGGWNTEAFF. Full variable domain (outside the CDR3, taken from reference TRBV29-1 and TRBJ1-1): SAVISQKPSRDICQRGTSLTIQCQVDSQVTMMFWYRQQPGQSLTLIATANQGSEATYESGFVIDKFPISRPNLTFSTLTVSNMSPEDSSIYLCSASGGWNTEAFFGQGTRLTVV.

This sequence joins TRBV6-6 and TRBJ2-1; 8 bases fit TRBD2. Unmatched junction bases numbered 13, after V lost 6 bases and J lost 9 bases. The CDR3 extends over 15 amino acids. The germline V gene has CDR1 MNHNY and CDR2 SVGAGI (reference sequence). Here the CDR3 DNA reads TGTGCCAGCAGCGCCGGGACTAGAGAGAGTGGTGAGCAGTTCTTC. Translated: CASSAGTRESGEQFF.

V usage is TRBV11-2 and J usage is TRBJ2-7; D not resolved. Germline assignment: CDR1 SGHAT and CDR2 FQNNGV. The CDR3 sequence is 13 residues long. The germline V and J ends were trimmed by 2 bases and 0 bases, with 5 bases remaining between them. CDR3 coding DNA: TGTGCCAGCAGCTTACTAATCTCCTACGAGCAGTACTTC. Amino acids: CASSLLISYEQYF.